This entry lists 26 T cell receptor beta chains sequenced from one sample in a study of beta chain features in type 1 diabetes. Isolated RNA was reverse transcribed in full, so expressed TCRB transcripts were sequenced. Only in-frame clones appear in the TCRdb table, and some are missing; sequencing was by immunoSEQ multiplex PCR. Found here are 330,000 or so clones, roughly 15% of them singletons; the top ten hold about 6.6%. Sequencing used central memory CD4+ T cells from blood. These receptors were obtained from a young man in good health.

This clone has just a few counts. The chain couples TRBV9 to TRBJ2-3; 7 bases map to TRBD2. Trimming removed 2 bases from V and 3 bases from J; junction bases left unmatched: 9. Germline CDR1 and CDR2: SGDLS and YYNGEE. This CDR3 has 16 amino acids. The CDR3 region is CASSVSTGRVTDTQYF. The DNA of the CDR3 is TGTGCCAGCAGCGTCTCGACGGGGAGGGTGACAGATACGCAGTATTTT. The full variable domain, in which reference TRBV9 and TRBJ2-3 provide the parts outside the CDR3, is DSGVTQTPKHLITATGQRVTLRCSPRSGDLSVYWYQQSLDQGLQFLIQYYNGEERAKGNILERFSAQQFPDLHSELNLSSLELGDSALYFCASSVSTGRVTDTQYFGPGTRLTVL.

This clone was recorded many times. The CDR3 sequence is CASSVSQGEGTQYF. The CDR3 nucleotides are TGTGCCAGCAGCGTATCACAAGGGGAGGGGACCCAGTACTTC. The rearrangement links TRBV9 to TRBJ2-5; 7 positions match TRBD2. The CDR3 runs 14 residues. The germline gives CDR1 SGDLS, CDR2 YYNGEE. V shed 1 base and J 7 bases; nucleotides not matched to a gene: 7.

This chain joins TRBV19 and TRBJ2-4; the D is unclear. V was shortened by 5 bases and J by 0 bases, with 11 bases between the two germline ends. The V gene's germline CDR1 is LNHDA and CDR2 SQIVND (reference sequence). The CDR3 length is 15 residues. The CDR3 region is CASSDQDLAKNIQYF. Here the CDR3 DNA reads TGTGCCAGTAGTGACCAAGACCTAGCCAAAAACATTCAGTACTTC. Based on the CDR3 plus reference TRBV19 and TRBJ2-4, the full variable domain is DGGITQSPKYLFRKEGQNVTLSCEQNLNHDAMYWYRQDPGQGLRLIYYSQIVNDFQKGDIAEGYSVSREKKESFPLTVTSAQKNPTAFYLCASSDQDLAKNIQYFGAGTRLSVL.

This clone came up a few times. This rearrangement joins TRBV5-4 to TRBJ2-3; D is unclear. Trimming took off 0 bases at V and 0 bases at J, with 5 bases between the two ends. CDR3 length equals 14 residues. Germline lookup yields CDR1 SGHNT and CDR2 YYREEE (reference sequence). CDR3 nucleotides: TGTGCCAGCAGCTTGGGCGAAAGCACAGATACGCAGTATTTT. Translation: CASSLGESTDTQYF. Using reference TRBV5-4 and TRBJ2-3 for the parts outside the CDR3, the full variable domain is ETGVTQSPTHLIKTRGQQVTLRCSSQSGHNTVSWYQQALGQGPQFIFQYYREEENGRGNFPPRFSGLQFPNYSSELNVNALELDDSALYLCASSLGESTDTQYFGPGTRLTVL.

In regard to this clone: Since a much larger clone is just one base distant, this may be a read error. DNA of the CDR3: TGTGCCAGCAGCCGCCATGGGGCCAACGTCCTGACTTTC. This translates into CASSRHGANVLTF. The chain combines TRBV6-6 with TRBJ2-6; D remains unclear. The CDR3 is 13 residues long. From germline, CDR1 is MNHNY and CDR2 SVGAGI (reference sequence). V was trimmed by 6 bases and J by 3 bases, leaving 6 bases between them.

This clone was detected only a few times. The chain joins TRBV6-6 to TRBJ2-1; TRBD2 aligns across 10 bases. V dropped 10 bases and J dropped 9; count of bases not matched to a gene: 6. In germline, CDR1 is MNHNY, CDR2 SVGAGI (reference sequence). The CDR3 is made up of 12 amino acids. The CDR3 region has the DNA TGTGCCACCTCGGGACTAGCGTCTGAGCAGTTCTTC. Protein sequence: CATSGLASEQFF.

The chain carries TRBV30 and TRBJ2-1; D ambiguous. Looked up from germline, CDR1 is GTSNPN and CDR2 is SVGIG (reference sequence). This CDR3 comprises 11 residues. V lost 3 bases and J 9 bases, leaving 9 bases between the germline ends. In nucleotides, the CDR3 is TGTGCCTGGAGCGAAGTTGCTGAGCAGTTCTTC. Residues: CAWSEVAEQFF. The variable domain in full, completed from reference TRBV30 and TRBJ2-1, reads SQTIHQWPATLVQPVGSPLSLECTVEGTSNPNLYWYRQAAGRGLQLLFYSVGIGQISSEVPQNLSASRPQDRQFILSSKKLLLSDSGFYLCAWSEVAEQFFGPGTRLTVL.

The J gene is TRBJ1-6, the V gene TRBV28, with 9 bases aligning to TRBD1. This CDR3 region has 16 residues. J was trimmed by 8 bases and V by 5 bases; bases with no gene match: 10. Germline V lookup: CDR1 MDHEN, CDR2 SYDVKM. CDR3 in amino acids: CASSSPGQGGDSPLHF. CDR3 nucleotide sequence: TGTGCCAGCAGTAGTCCGGGACAGGGTGGGGATTCACCCCTCCACTTT.

This clone was found many times. The V call is TRBV19, the J call TRBJ2-6, with D unclear. The CDR3 has 15 amino acids. The V gene lost 5 bases and the J gene lost 4 bases, with 12 bases spanning the gap. Germline CDR1 LNHDA, CDR2 SQIVND (reference sequence). The CDR3 sequence: CASSPQKAGANVLTF. The CDR3 bases are TGTGCCAGTAGTCCCCAGAAGGCCGGGGCCAACGTCCTGACTTTC.

Many counts were recorded for this clone. This chain links TRBV25-1 with TRBJ2-7; D gene ambiguous. The CDR3 has 15 residues. The V gene's germline CDR1 is MGHDK and CDR2 SYGVNS. Trimming stripped 4 bases from V and 2 bases from J, with 15 bases between. This chain's CDR3 is CASSGTPSPTYEQYF. The CDR3 DNA is TGTGCCAGCAGTGGTACTCCCAGCCCCACCTACGAGCAGTACTTC.

This clone appeared a few times. This CDR3 reads CASSQLAARGREQYF. The CDR3 region has the DNA TGCGCCAGCAGCCAACTAGCCGCCAGGGGGAGAGAGCAGTACTTC. This chain connects TRBV4-1 to TRBJ2-7; 7 bases are shared with TRBD1. Germline trimming cut 2 bases from V and 7 bases from J; bases unmatched to any gene: 11. The CDR3 has 15 residues. CDR1 MGHRA and CDR2 YSYEKL come from the germline V gene.

The table lists this clone with a few counts. The genes are TRBV6-5 and TRBJ2-5; weak D call: TRBD1 (6 bases). The CDR3 length is 15 residues. The germline gives CDR1 MNHEY, CDR2 SVGAGI. With 0 bases removed from V and 3 bases from J, the gap between germline ends came to 11 bases. The CDR3 DNA sequence: TGTGCCAGCAGTTACTCCGGGACACGCAAAGAGACCCAGTACTTC. This sequence encodes CASSYSGTRKETQYF.

J is TRBJ1-2 and V is TRBV30, with D perhaps matching TRBD1 (5 bases). The V gene's germline CDR1 is GTSNPN and CDR2 SVGIG (reference sequence). This CDR3 comprises 13 residues. V lost 2 bases to trimming and J lost 9 bases, with 16 bases between them. For the CDR3, the DNA is TGTGCCTGGAGTCCAGGGAGTCAGCTAAGCTACACCTTC. It encodes CAWSPGSQLSYTF.

This clone occurred a few times. This rearrangement joins TRBV11-1 to TRBJ2-7; 9 bases are a match to TRBD1. The CDR3 contains 12 residues. The V segment lost 5 bases and the J segment 5 bases; nucleotides outside the gene matches: 1. Germline CDR1 is SGHAT and CDR2 is FQDESV (reference sequence). CDR3 in amino acids: CASSRDRDEQYV. CDR3 in DNA: TGTGCCAGCAGCAGGGACAGGGACGAGCAGTACGTC.

The chain combines TRBV7-9 with TRBJ2-1, with D tentatively TRBD1 (5 bases). The germline V gene encodes CDR1 SEHNR and CDR2 FQNEAQ (reference sequence). The CDR3 is 14 residues long. The germline V and J ends were trimmed by 5 bases and 3 bases, with 11 bases remaining between them. In DNA form, the CDR3 reads TGTGCCAGCAGCGACAGCAGGAGCTACAATGAGCAGTTCTTC. Translating it yields CASSDSRSYNEQFF.

This clone was counted a few times. This chain links TRBV2 with TRBJ2-3; 9 bases are shared with TRBD1. Unmatched junction bases numbered 7, after V lost 6 bases and J lost 3 bases. The CDR3 has 15 amino acids. Germline V gene lookup returns CDR1 SNHLY and CDR2 FYNNEI. The CDR3 nucleotides read TGTGCCAGCAGCCCGGACAGGGGAAGGACAGATACGCAGTATTTT. It is translated as CASSPDRGRTDTQYF. The whole variable domain, filled in from reference TRBV2 and TRBJ2-3, reads EPEVTQTPSHQVTQMGQEVILRCVPISNHLYFYWYRQILGQKVEFLVSFYNNEISEKSEIFDDQFSVERPDGSNFTLKIRSTKLEDSAMYFCASSPDRGRTDTQYFGPGTRLTVL.

The chain combines TRBV7-2 with TRBJ2-7; 8 bases align to TRBD2. This CDR3 region has 14 residues. V trimming: 2 bases; J trimming: 4 bases; junction bases outside the gene matches: 4. From germline, CDR1 is SGHTA and CDR2 FQGNSA. DNA of the CDR3: TGTGCCAGCAGCTTAACTAGCGGAGCGTACGAGCAGTACGTC. As protein: CASSLTSGAYEQYV.

This clone was detected a few times. Within the sample, other DNA sequences also encode this same CDR3. This chain uses TRBV18 with TRBJ1-2, with unresolved D. V was trimmed by 0 bases and J by 2 bases, leaving 7 bases between them. Per the germline V gene, CDR1 is KGHSH and CDR2 is LQKENI. This CDR3 region has 14 residues. Here the CDR3 reads CASSPPGGNYGYTF. The CDR3 bases are TGTGCCAGCTCACCACCAGGAGGGAACTATGGCTACACCTTC.

The chain couples TRBV30 to TRBJ2-1; no firm D call. The CDR3 consists of 13 residues. Germline CDR1 and CDR2: GTSNPN and SVGIG (reference sequence). Trimming pared 2 bases from V and 1 base from J, leaving 6 bases between. CDR3 nucleotides: TGTGCCTGGAGTAGGGTATCCTACAATGAGCAGTTCTTC. Translation gives CAWSRVSYNEQFF.

The genes are TRBV7-2 and TRBJ1-5; 7 bases map to TRBD1. The CDR3 has 15 amino acids. Germline V lookup: CDR1 SGHTA, CDR2 FQGNSA. Unmatched junction bases numbered 8, after V lost 5 bases and J lost 4 bases. CDR3: CASSVNRDRNQPQHF. CDR3 nucleotide sequence: TGTGCCAGCAGCGTAAACCGGGACAGAAATCAGCCCCAGCATTTT.

The table lists this clone with a few counts. J is TRBJ1-1 and V is TRBV18; D is perhaps TRBD1 (6 bases). This CDR3 region has 14 residues. The V end lost 4 bases, the J end lost 3 bases, and 12 bases lay between the germline ends. The germline V gene has CDR1 KGHSH and CDR2 LQKENI. In nucleotides, the CDR3 is TGTGCCAGCTCACGGGGGCTCAGGGACACTGAAGCTTTCTTT. Translating gives CASSRGLRDTEAFF.

This sequence joins TRBV4-2 and TRBJ2-6; D perhaps matches TRBD2 (6 bases). Trimming left V 2 bases short and J 0 bases short, with 11 bases between. Germline V lookup: CDR1 LGHNA, CDR2 YNFKEQ. The CDR3 contains 17 residues. Written as DNA, the CDR3 is TGTGCCAGCAGCCAAACCTCGACTAGCTCTGGGGCCAACGTCCTGACTTTC. Amino acids: CASSQTSTSSGANVLTF.

The chain is built from TRBV5-5 and TRBJ2-5; 7 nucleotides agree with TRBD2. This CDR3 spans 14 amino acids. From germline, CDR1 is SGHKS and CDR2 YYEKEE (reference sequence). V lost 0 bases to trimming and J lost 5 bases; unmatched junction nucleotides: 4. CDR3 sequence reads: CASSLDGLEETQYF. DNA for the CDR3: TGTGCCAGCAGCTTGGACGGACTAGAGGAGACCCAGTACTTC.

This chain uses TRBV9 with TRBJ2-7; 8 bases agree with TRBD1. Trimming at V came to 2 bases and at J to 3 bases, leaving 4 bases not matched to a gene. Germline assignment: CDR1 SGDLS and CDR2 YYNGEE. The CDR3 runs 14 residues. In DNA, the CDR3 is TGTGCCAGCAGCGTGGGAGGACAGGGCTACGAGCAGTACTTC. Residues: CASSVGGQGYEQYF.

This clone was seen a handful of times. V usage is TRBV27 and J usage is TRBJ1-4; 8 nucleotides line up with TRBD1. V lost 5 bases, J lost 7 bases, and 12 bases stayed unmatched. Germline CDR1 MNHEY, CDR2 SMNVEV (reference sequence). The CDR3 contains 16 residues. CDR3 protein: CASSPGGGQGREKLFF. DNA of the CDR3: TGTGCCAGCAGTCCAGGGGGCGGACAGGGACGTGAAAAACTGTTTTTT. The full variable domain, with the rest looked up from reference TRBV27 and TRBJ1-4, is EAQVTQNPRYLITVTGKKLTVTCSQNMNHEYMSWYRQDPGLGLRQIYYSMNVEVTDKGDVPEGYKVSRKEKRNFPLILESPSPNQTSLYFCASSPGGGQGREKLFFGSGTQLSVL.

Comments on this clone: The sample carries other DNA sequences with the same CDR3. This chain uses TRBV28 with TRBJ1-1; D is unresolved. CDR1 and CDR2 from the germline V gene are MDHEN and SYDVKM. V lost 2 bases and J lost 5, with 6 bases in between. The CDR3 has 12 amino acids. CDR3 sequence reads: CASSLVGTEAFF. CDR3 nucleotide sequence: TGTGCCAGCAGTTTAGTGGGGACTGAAGCTTTCTTT.